One sample yielded the 9 T cell receptor beta chains listed below, sequenced in a study of CD8+CD57+ T cells in acquired aplastic anemia. Genomic DNA served as template for TCR beta VDJ and CDR3 profiling. TCRdb processed the reads anew with MiXCR; each CDR3 protein has one entry. The sample holds 200,000 to 250,000 distinct CDR3 sequences; 61% are singletons and the top ten take approximately 30%. The specimen was sorted CD4+, CD8+, or CD8+CD57+ T cells (not recorded which) from PBMCs. Receptors originate from a human donor in good health.

The chain has TRBV7-8 and TRBJ1-1; D gene ambiguous. The CDR3 consists of 17 residues. V dropped 5 bases and J dropped 1 base, with 20 bases sitting between them. Germline values: CDR1 SGHVS, CDR2 FQNEAQ. In nucleotides, the CDR3 is TGTGCCAGCAGCATTCCCCGAGACACGGCAACGAACACTGAAGCTTTCTTT. Amino acids: CASSIPRDTATNTEAFF.

The chain has TRBV2 and TRBJ1-2, with D unclear. Trimming pared 8 bases from V and 4 bases from J, leaving 20 bases between. The germline gives CDR1 SNHLY, CDR2 FYNNEI. The CDR3 has 15 residues. As DNA, the CDR3 is TGTGCCAGCGCCATCCCGGACTTCCCCTCCTATGGCTACACCTTC. Translating it yields CASAIPDFPSYGYTF.

This clonotype was observed many times. The chain has TRBV27 and TRBJ1-5, with D unresolved. Deletions cut 6 bases from V and 0 bases from J, with 6 bases between. Germline loops: CDR1 MNHEY, CDR2 SMNVEV (reference sequence). The CDR3 extends over 13 amino acids. The CDR3 DNA is TGTGCCAGCAGCAGATTTAGCAATCAGCCCCAGCATTTT. Amino acids: CASSRFSNQPQHF.

This clonotype was picked up a small number of times. The chain carries TRBV7-2 and TRBJ2-7, with D possibly being TRBD1 (6 bases). Trimming removed 0 bases from V and 5 bases from J, with 11 bases in between. Germline values: CDR1 SGHTA, CDR2 FQGNSA. The CDR3 extends over 14 amino acids. CDR3: CASSLAVRGHEQYF. The CDR3 DNA reads as TGTGCCAGCAGCTTAGCTGTCAGGGGCCACGAGCAGTACTTC.

The chain carries TRBV24-1 and TRBJ1-1; no firm D call. V was pared by 2 bases and J by 5 bases, with 8 bases between. Germline CDR1 KGHDR, CDR2 SFDVKD. The CDR3 runs 13 residues. Here the CDR3 reads CATSDSLGTEAFF. CDR3 coding DNA: TGTGCCACCAGTGATTCCTTGGGGACTGAAGCTTTCTTT.

The CDR3 coding sequence is TGTGCCAGCAGTCTTTGGGGGGCGGGGGAGCTGTTTTTT. Its protein product is CASSLWGAGELFF. The chain recombines TRBV7-3 with TRBJ2-2, with D perhaps matching TRBD1 or TRBD2 (6 bases each). The CDR3 is made up of 13 amino acids. Germline-derived CDR1 and CDR2 are SGHTA and FQGTGA. Trimming took 6 bases from V and 8 from J, leaving 13 bases between them.

This clonotype was counted ten times or more. The chain is built from TRBV19 and TRBJ1-6, with D unresolved. With 1 base removed from V and 11 bases from J, the gap between germline ends came to 6 bases. CDR1 and CDR2 (germline): LNHDA, SQIVND (reference sequence). This CDR3 is 12 amino acids long. CDR3 region: CASSIGSTPLHF. CDR3 nucleotides: TGTGCCAGTAGTATAGGATCGACACCCCTCCACTTT.

The V gene is TRBV7-2, the J gene TRBJ2-5; 8 nucleotides line up with TRBD2. The CDR3 has 14 amino acids. V shed 4 bases, J shed 3 bases, and the junction held 4 bases outside the gene matches. Per the germline V gene, CDR1 is SGHTA and CDR2 is FQGNSA. Here the CDR3 reads CASSSSGGEETQYF. CDR3 DNA: TGTGCCAGCAGCTCGTCCGGGGGGGAAGAGACCCAGTACTTC.

A word on this clonotype: The CDR3 does not close with the conserved phenylalanine or tryptophan, likely indicating a read error. The chain carries TRBV27 and TRBJ1-1; D ambiguous. The CDR3 covers 13 residues. The V gene lost 5 bases and the J gene lost 1 base, with 8 bases spanning the gap. The germline CDR1 and CDR2 sequences are MNHEY and SMNVEV (reference sequence). CDR3 region: CASSILKNTEAFS. The CDR3 DNA sequence: TGTGCCAGCAGTATACTCAAGAACACTGAAGCTTTCTCT.